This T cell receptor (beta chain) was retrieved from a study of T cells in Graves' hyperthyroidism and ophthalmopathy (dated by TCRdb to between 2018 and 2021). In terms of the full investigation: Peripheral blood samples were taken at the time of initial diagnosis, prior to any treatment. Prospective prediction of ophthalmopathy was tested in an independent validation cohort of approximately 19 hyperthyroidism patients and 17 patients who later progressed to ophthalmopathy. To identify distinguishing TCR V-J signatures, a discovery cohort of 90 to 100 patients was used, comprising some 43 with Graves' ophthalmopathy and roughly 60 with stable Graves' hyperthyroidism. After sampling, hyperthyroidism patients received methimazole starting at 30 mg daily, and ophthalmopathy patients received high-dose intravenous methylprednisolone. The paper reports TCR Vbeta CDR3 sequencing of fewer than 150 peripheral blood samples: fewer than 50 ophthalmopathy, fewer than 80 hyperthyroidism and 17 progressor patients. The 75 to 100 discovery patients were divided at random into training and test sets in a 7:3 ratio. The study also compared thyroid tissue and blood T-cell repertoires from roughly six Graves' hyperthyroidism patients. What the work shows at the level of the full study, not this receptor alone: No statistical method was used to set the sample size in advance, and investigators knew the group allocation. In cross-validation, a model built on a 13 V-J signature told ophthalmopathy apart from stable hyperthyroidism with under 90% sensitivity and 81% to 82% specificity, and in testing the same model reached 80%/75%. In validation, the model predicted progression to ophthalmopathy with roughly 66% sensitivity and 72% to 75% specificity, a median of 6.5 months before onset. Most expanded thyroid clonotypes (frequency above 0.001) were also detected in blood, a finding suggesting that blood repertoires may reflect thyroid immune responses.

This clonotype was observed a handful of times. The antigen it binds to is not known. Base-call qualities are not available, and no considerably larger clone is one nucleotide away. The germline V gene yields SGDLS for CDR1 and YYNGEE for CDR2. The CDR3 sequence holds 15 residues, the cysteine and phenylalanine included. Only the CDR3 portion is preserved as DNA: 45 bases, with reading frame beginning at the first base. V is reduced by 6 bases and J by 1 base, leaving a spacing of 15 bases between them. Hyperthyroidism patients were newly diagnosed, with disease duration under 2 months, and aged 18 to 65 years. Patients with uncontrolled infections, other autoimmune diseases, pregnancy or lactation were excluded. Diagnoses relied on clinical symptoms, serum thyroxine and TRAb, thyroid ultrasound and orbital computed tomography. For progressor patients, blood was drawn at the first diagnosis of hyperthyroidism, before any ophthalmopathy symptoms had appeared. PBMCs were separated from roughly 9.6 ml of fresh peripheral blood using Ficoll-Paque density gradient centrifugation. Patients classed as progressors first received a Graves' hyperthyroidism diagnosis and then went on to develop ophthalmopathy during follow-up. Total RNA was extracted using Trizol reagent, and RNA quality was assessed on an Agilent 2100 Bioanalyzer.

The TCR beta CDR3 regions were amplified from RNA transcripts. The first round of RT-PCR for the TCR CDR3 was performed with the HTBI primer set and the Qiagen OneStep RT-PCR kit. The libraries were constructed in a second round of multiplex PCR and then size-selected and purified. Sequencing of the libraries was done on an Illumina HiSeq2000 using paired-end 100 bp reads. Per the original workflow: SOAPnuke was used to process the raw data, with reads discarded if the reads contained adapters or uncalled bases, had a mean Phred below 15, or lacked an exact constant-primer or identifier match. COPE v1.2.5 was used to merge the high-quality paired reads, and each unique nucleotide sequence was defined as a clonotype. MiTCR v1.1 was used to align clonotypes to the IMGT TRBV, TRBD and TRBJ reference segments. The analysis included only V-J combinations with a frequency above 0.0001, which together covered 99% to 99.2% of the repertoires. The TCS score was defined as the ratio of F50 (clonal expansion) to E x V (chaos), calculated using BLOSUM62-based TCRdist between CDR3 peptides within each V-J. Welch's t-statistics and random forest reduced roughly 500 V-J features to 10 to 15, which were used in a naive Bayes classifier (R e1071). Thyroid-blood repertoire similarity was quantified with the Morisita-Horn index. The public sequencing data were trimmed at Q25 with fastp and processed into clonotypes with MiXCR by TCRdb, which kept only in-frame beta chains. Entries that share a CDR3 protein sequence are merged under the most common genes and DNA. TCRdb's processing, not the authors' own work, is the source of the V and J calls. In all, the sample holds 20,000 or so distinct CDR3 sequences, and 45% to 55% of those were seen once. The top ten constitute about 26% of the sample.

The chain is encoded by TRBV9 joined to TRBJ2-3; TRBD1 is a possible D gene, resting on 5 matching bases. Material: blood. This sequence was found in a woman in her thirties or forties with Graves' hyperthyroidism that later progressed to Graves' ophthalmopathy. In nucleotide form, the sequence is TGTGCCAGCACCCAATTTGACAGTCGCACAGATACGCAGTATTTT. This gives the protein CASTQFDSRTDTQYF.